This T cell receptor beta chain originates from a study of blood T cell repertoires in COVID-19. About the study: From T cells, B-cell-depleted T cells, or PBMCs came the material, which was cDNA or gDNA.

In the original processing: Amplification from reference gene primers served as the basis for estimated nucleated cell counts. TCRdb keeps only in-frame clones here, not all; method: immunoSEQ multiplex PCR. That table gives V, J and clone size, and the DNA gave D and trimming. Among tens of thousands of clones listed, more than 60% were seen once. Germline-derived CDR1 and CDR2 are SGHRS and YFSETQ. This CDR3 is 13 amino acids long. V was cut by 6 bases and J by 5 bases, with 14 bases left in between. The receptor's source is a human donor with active or convalescent COVID-19. The donor label of this sample is uncertain. The chain employs TRBV5-1 and TRBJ2-5; TRBD2 is a possible D gene (6 bases). Specimen: peripheral blood. CDR3 protein: CASTGGARETQYF. The CDR3 DNA follows: TGCGCCAGCACCGGAGGGGCTAGGGAGACCCAGTACTTC.